This T cell receptor (beta chain) was profiled in a study of patients and donors after allogeneic stem cell transplantation. This clonotype was observed a handful of times. Each CDR3 protein gets one entry after TCRdb re-called the RT-PCR reads with MiXCR. The sample holds hundreds of thousands of distinct CDR3 sequences, 16% seen once. Germline CDR1 KGHSH, CDR2 LQKENI. The CDR3 consists of 10 residues. V lost 2 bases to trimming and J lost 8 bases, with 1 base between them. V gene TRBV18 combines with J gene TRBJ2-1; no clear D gene. The source material was blood, either unsorted or a sorted T cell fraction (not recorded which). The TCR sequence derives from a human donor who was either an allogeneic HSCT recipient or a stem cell or donor lymphocyte infusion donor (not recorded which). It is not recorded whose cells these are; they may come from a transplant donor. CDR3 amino acids: CASSPDEQFF. CDR3 bases: TGTGCCAGCTCACCAGATGAGCAGTTCTTC.